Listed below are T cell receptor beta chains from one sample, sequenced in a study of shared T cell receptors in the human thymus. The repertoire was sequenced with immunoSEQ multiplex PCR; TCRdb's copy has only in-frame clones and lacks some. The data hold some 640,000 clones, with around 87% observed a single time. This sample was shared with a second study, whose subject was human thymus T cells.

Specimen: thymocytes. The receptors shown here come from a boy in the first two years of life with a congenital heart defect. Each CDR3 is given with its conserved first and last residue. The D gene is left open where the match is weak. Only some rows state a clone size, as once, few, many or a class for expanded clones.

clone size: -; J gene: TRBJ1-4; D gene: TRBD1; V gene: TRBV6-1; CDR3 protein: CASSEAGTANEKLFF; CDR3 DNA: TGTGCCAGCAGTGAAGCGGGGACAGCTAATGAAAAACTGTTTTTT
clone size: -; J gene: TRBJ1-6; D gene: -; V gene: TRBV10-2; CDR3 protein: CASSLDRTFSYNSPLHF; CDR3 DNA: TGCGCCAGCAGTTTGGACAGAACTTTCTCCTATAATTCACCCCTCCACTTT
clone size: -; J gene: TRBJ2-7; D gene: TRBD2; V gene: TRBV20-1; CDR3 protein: CSARLADEQYF; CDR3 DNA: TGCAGTGCTCGACTAGCGGACGAGCAGTACTTC
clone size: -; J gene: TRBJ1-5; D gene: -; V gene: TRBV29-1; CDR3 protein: CSVGGGAGGNQPQHF; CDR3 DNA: TGCAGCGTTGGTGGGGGGGCGGGTGGCAATCAGCCCCAGCATTTT
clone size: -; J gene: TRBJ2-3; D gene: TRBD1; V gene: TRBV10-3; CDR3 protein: CAISEPRYRVRGQDTQYF; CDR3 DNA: TGTGCCATCAGTGAGCCCAGATACAGGGTTAGGGGGCAAGATACGCAGTATTTT
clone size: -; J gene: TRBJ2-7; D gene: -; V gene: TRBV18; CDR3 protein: CASSPATGQELYEQYF; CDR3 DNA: TGTGCCAGCTCACCTGCCACGGGACAAGAACTCTACGAGCAGTACTTC
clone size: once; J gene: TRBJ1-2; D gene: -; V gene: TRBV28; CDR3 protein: CASSLSGVHPQNF; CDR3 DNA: TGTGCCAGCAGTTTATCAGGGGTCCATCCTCAAAACTTC
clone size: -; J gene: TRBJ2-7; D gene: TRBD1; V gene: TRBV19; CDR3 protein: CASRDSQHEQYF; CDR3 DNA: TGTGCCAGCCGGGACAGCCAACACGAGCAGTACTTC
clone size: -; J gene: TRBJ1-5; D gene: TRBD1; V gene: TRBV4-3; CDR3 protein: CASSQDNGTGRNGNQPQHF; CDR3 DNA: TGCGCCAGCAGCCAAGATAATGGGACAGGGAGAAACGGCAATCAGCCCCAGCATTTT
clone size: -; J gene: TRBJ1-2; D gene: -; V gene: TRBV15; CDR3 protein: CATSRDGWQGDYGYTF; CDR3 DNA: TGTGCCACCAGCAGAGATGGTTGGCAGGGCGACTATGGCTACACCTTC
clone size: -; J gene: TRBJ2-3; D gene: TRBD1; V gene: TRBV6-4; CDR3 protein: CASSDSSTGGPDTQYF; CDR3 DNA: TGTGCCAGCAGTGACTCGAGTACAGGGGGTCCAGATACGCAGTATTTT
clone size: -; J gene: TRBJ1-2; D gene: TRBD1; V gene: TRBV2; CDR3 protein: CASSRTGAFYGYTF; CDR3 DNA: TGTGCCAGCAGTAGGACAGGCGCCTTCTATGGCTACACCTTC
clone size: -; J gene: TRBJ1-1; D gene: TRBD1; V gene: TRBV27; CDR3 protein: CASRPTRQGGSEAFF; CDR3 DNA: TGTGCCAGCAGGCCCACGAGACAGGGGGGGTCTGAAGCTTTCTTT
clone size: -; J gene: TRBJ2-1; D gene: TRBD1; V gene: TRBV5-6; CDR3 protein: CASSFPYRGPHNEQFF; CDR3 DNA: TGTGCCAGCAGCTTCCCCTACAGGGGGCCCCACAATGAGCAGTTCTTC
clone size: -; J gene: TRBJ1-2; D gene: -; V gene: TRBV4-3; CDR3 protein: CASSQDPGNYGYTF; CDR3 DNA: TGCGCCAGCAGCCAAGATCCGGGGAACTATGGCTACACCTTC
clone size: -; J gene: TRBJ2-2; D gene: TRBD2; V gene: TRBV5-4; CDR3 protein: CASSSGTSGRAPTGELFF; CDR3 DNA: TGTGCCAGCAGCTCCGGGACTAGCGGGAGGGCTCCCACCGGGGAGCTGTTTTTT
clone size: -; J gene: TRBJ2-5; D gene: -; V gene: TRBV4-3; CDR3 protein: CASSQEGQSKETQYF; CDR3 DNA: TGCGCCAGCAGCCAAGAAGGACAGAGCAAAGAGACCCAGTACTTC
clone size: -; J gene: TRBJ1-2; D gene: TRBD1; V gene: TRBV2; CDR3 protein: CASSRMGQVYGYTF; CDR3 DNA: TGTGCCAGCAGCCGAATGGGACAGGTCTATGGCTACACCTTC
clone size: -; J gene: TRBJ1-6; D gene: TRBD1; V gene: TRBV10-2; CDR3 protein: CASSEPLGREGAGYSPLHF; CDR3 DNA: TGCGCCAGCAGTGAGCCCCTTGGGAGAGAGGGGGCTGGGTATTCACCCCTCCACTTT
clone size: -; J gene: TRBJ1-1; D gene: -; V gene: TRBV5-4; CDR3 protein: CASSYREGTEAFF; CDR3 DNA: TGTGCCAGCAGCTACAGGGAGGGAACTGAAGCTTTCTTT
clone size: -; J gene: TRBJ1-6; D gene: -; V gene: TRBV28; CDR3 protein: CASSVGTPRPSPSPLHF; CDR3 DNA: TGTGCCAGCAGTGTGGGGACACCACGACCCTCTCCTTCACCCCTCCACTTT
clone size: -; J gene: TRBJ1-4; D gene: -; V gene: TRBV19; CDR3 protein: CASSGQADREEKLFF; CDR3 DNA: TGTGCCAGTAGTGGCCAGGCGGACCGGGAGGAAAAACTGTTTTTT
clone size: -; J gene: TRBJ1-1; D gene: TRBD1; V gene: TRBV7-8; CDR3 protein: CASSLPLDRDTEAFF; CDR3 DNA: TGTGCCAGCAGCTTGCCCCTGGACAGGGACACTGAAGCTTTCTTT
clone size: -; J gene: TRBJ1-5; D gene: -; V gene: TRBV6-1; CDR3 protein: CASTGWSNQPQHF; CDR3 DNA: TGTGCCTCCACGGGGTGGAGCAATCAGCCCCAGCATTTT
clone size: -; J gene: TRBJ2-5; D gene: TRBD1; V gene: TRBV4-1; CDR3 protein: CASSQDPPGQGKETQYF; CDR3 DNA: TGCGCCAGCAGCCAAGACCCCCCGGGACAGGGGAAGGAGACCCAGTACTTC
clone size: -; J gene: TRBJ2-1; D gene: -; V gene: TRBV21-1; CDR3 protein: CASSKAWVFVTSCLNNEQFF; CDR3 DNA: TGTGCCAGCAGCAAAGCTTGGGTGTTCGTGACTAGCTGTCTGAACAATGAGCAGTTCTTC
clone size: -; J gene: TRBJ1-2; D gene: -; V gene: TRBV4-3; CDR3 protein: CASSPESWAQDYGYTF; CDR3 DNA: TGCGCCAGCAGCCCCGAGAGCTGGGCGCAAGACTATGGCTACACCTTC
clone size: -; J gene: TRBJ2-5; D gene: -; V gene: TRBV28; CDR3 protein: CASSLASRWETQYF; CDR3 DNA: TGTGCCAGCAGTTTAGCGTCGCGATGGGAGACCCAGTACTTC
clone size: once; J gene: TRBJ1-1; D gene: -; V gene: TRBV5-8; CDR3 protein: CASSSERGNTEAFF; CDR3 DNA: TGTGCCAGCAGCTCAGAGCGGGGGAACACTGAAGCTTTCTTT
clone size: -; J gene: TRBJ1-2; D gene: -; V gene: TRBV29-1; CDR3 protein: CSVEFSATRGTNYGYTF; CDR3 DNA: TGCAGCGTTGAGTTCTCGGCCACCAGAGGGACTAACTATGGCTACACCTTC
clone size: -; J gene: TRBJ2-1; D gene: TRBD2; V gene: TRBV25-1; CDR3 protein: CASSDLYPTSGRSGEQFF; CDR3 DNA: TGTGCCAGCAGTGACCTATATCCTACTAGCGGGAGGTCTGGTGAGCAGTTCTTC
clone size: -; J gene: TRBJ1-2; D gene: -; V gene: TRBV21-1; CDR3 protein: CASSTPYQLDRRYGYTF; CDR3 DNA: TGTGCCAGCAGCACTCCCTACCAACTGGACAGACGATATGGCTACACCTTC
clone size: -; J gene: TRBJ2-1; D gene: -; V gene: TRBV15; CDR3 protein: CATSRDRARGEQFF; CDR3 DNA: TGTGCCACCAGCAGAGATAGAGCCAGGGGTGAGCAGTTCTTC
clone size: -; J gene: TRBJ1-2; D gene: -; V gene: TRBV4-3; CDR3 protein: CASSPQRLGSYGYTF; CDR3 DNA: TGCGCCAGCAGCCCCCAAAGACTCGGATCCTATGGCTACACCTTC
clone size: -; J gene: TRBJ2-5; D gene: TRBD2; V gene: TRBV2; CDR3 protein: CASTSPGLDQETQYF; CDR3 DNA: TGTGCCAGCACCTCGCCGGGACTAGACCAAGAGACCCAGTACTTC
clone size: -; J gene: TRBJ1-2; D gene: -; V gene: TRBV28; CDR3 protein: CASSFVWGLYGYTF; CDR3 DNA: TGTGCCAGCAGTTTTGTCTGGGGACTATATGGCTACACCTTC
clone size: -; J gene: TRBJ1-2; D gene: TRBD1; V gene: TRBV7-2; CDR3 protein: CASSPGKDRGSRGYTF; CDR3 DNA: TGTGCCAGCAGCCCAGGAAAGGACAGGGGGAGCAGGGGCTACACCTTC
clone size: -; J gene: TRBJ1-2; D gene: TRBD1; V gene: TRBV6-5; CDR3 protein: CASTLRDRGYGYTF; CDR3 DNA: TGTGCCAGCACCCTAAGGGACAGGGGCTATGGCTACACCTTC
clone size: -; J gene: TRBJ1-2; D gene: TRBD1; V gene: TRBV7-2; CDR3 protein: CASSSTGGTGYTF; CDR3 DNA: TGTGCCAGCAGCTCGACAGGGGGAACGGGCTACACCTTC
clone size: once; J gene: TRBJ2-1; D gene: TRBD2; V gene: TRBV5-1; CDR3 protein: CASSLREGLVGEQFF; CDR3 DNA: TGCGCCAGCAGCTTGCGGGAGGGCCTAGTTGGTGAGCAGTTCTTC
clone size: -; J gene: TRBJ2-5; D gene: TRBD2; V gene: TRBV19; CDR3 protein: CASPRSLGREETQYF; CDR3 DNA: TGTGCCAGCCCCAGGAGTCTGGGGAGGGAAGAGACCCAGTACTTC
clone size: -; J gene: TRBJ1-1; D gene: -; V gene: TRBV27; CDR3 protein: CASSLFRGLNTEAFF; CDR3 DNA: TGTGCCAGCAGTTTATTCCGGGGGTTGAACACTGAAGCTTTCTTT
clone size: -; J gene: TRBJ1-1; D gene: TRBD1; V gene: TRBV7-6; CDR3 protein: CASRPTGEEFAMNTEAFF; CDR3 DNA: TGTGCCAGCAGACCCACAGGGGAAGAATTTGCCATGAACACTGAAGCTTTCTTT
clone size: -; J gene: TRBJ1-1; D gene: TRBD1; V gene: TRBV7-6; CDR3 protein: CASSSSRDRGSTEAFF; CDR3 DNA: TGTGCCAGCAGCTCGTCCCGGGACAGGGGATCCACTGAAGCTTTCTTT
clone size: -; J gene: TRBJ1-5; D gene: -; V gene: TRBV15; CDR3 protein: CATSRDPYQPQHF; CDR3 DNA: TGTGCCACCAGCAGAGATCCATATCAGCCCCAGCATTTT
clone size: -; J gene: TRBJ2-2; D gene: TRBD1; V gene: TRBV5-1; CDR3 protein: CASSAGTGVKNTGELFF; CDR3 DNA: TGCGCCAGCAGCGCCGGAACAGGGGTGAAAAACACCGGGGAGCTGTTTTTT
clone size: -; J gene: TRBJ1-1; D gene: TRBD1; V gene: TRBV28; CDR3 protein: CASSFDRGPDTEAFF; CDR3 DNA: TGTGCCAGCAGTTTCGACAGGGGGCCGGACACTGAAGCTTTCTTT
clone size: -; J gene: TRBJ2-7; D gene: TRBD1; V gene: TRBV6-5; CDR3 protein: CASSSPGQPYEQYF; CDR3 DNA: TGTGCCAGCAGTTCACCGGGACAGCCCTACGAGCAGTACTTC
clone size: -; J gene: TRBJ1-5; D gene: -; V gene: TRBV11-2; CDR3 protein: CASSLDRGRAQPQHF; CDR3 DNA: TGTGCCAGCAGCTTAGACAGGGGAAGGGCTCAGCCCCAGCATTTT
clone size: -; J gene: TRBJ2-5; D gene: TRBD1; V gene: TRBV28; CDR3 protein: CASSATGVETQYF; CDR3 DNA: TGTGCCAGCAGCGCCACAGGGGTAGAGACCCAGTACTTC
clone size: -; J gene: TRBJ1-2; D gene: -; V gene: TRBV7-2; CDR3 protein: CPGQPTDYGYTF; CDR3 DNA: TGTCCCGGACAGCCCACGGACTATGGCTACACCTTC
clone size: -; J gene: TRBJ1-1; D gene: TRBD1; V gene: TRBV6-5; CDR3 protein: CASSYSMTGADTEAFF; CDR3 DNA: TGTGCCAGCAGTTACTCGATGACAGGGGCGGACACTGAAGCTTTCTTT
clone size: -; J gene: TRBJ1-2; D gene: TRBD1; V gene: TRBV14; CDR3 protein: CASSQDPRGRLNYGYTF; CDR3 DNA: TGTGCCAGCAGCCAAGATCCCAGGGGGCGCCTAAACTATGGCTACACCTTC
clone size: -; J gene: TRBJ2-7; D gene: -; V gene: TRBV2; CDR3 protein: CASSEARGYEQYF; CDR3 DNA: TGTGCCAGCAGTGAAGCCCGCGGCTACGAGCAGTACTTC
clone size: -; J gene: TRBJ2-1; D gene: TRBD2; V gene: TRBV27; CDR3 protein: CASRILSGGRYNEQFF; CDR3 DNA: TGTGCCAGCAGGATACTTAGCGGGGGGCGGTACAATGAGCAGTTCTTC